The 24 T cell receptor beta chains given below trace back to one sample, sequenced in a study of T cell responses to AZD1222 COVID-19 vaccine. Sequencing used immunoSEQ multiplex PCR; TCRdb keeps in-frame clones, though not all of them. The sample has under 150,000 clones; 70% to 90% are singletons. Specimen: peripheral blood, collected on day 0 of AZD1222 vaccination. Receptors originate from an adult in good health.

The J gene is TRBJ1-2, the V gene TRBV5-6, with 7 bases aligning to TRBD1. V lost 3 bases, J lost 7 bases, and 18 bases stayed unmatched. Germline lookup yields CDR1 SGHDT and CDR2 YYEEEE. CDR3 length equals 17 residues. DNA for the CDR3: TGTGCCAGCAGCTCGAGCTGGGACAGTCCCCGACTAGGTGGCTACACCTTC. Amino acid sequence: CASSSSWDSPRLGGYTF.

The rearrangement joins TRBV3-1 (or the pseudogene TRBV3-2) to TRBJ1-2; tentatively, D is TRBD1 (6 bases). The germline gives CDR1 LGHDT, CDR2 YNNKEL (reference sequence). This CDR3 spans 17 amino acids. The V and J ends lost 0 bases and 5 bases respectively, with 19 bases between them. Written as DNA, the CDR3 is TGTGCCAGCAGCCAAGATTGGGGACATCCGCTTGGGTATGGCTACACCTTC. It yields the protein CASSQDWGHPLGYGYTF.

The CDR3 spells CASSQQGWAGELFF. CDR3 DNA: TGTGCCAGCAGTCAACAGGGGTGGGCCGGGGAGCTGTTTTTT. This chain connects TRBV28 to TRBJ2-2; 7 nucleotides align to TRBD1. Germline V gives CDR1 MDHEN, CDR2 SYDVKM. V was clipped by 5 bases and J by 6 bases; unmatched bases: 6. CDR3 length: 14 residues.

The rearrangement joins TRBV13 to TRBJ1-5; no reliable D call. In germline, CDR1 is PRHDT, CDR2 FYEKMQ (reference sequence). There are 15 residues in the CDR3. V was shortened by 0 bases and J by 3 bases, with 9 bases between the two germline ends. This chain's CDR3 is CASSLGGLNNQPQHF. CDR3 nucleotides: TGTGCCAGCAGCTTAGGTGGGTTGAACAATCAGCCCCAGCATTTT. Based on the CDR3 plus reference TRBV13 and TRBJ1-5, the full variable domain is AAGVIQSPRHLIKEKRETATLKCYPIPRHDTVYWYQQGPGQDPQFLISFYEKMQSDKGSIPDRFSAQQFSDYHSELNMSSLELGDSALYFCASSLGGLNNQPQHFGDGTRLSIL.

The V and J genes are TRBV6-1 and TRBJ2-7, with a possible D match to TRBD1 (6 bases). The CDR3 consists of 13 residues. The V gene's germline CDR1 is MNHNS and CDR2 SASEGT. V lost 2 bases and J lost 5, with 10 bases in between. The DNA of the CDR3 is TGTGCCAGCAGTGAAACCAGGGGCAACGAGCAGTACTTC. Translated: CASSETRGNEQYF.

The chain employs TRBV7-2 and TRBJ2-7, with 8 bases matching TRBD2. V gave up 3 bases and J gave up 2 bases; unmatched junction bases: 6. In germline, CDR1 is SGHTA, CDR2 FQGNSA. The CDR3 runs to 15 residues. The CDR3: CASSFPGGGTYEQYF. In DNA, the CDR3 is TGTGCCAGCAGCTTTCCGGGAGGGGGGACCTACGAGCAGTACTTC.

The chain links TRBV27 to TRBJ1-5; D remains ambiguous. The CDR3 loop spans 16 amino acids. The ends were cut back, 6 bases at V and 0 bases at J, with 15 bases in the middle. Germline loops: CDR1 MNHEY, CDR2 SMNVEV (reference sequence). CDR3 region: CASRLSPINSNQPQHF. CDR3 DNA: TGTGCCAGCAGACTCAGCCCCATTAATAGCAATCAGCCCCAGCATTTT.

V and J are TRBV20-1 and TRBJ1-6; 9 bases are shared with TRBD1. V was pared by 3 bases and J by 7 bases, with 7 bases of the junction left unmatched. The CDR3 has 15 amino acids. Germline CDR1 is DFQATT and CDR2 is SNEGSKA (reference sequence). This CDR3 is CSASKQGAGNSPLHF. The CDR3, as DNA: TGCAGTGCTAGTAAACAGGGGGCAGGGAATTCACCCCTCCACTTT.

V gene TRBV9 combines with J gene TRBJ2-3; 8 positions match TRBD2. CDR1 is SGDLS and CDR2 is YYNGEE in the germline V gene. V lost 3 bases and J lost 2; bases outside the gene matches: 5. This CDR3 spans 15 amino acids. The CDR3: CASSARGGLTDTQYF. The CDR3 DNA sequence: TGTGCCAGCAGCGCCCGGGGGGGCCTCACAGATACGCAGTATTTT.

CDR3 sequence (DNA): TGCGCCAGCGGGGGACAGACCTACTATGGCTACACCTTC. Its protein product is CASGGQTYYGYTF. V is TRBV5-1 and J is TRBJ1-2; 7 positions match TRBD1. Germline CDR1 is SGHRS and CDR2 is YFSETQ. The CDR3 loop spans 13 amino acids. Germline trimming cut 7 bases from V and 3 bases from J; bases unmatched to any gene: 6.

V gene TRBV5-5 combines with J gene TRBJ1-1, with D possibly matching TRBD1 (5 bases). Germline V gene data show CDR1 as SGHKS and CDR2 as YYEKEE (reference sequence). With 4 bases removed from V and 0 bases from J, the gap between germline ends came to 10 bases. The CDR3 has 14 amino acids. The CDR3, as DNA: TGTGCCAGCAGCGGGACGGATATGAACACTGAAGCTTTCTTT. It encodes CASSGTDMNTEAFF. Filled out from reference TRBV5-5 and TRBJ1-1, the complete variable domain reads DAGVTQSPTHLIKTRGQQVTLRCSPISGHKSVSWYQQVLGQGPQFIFQYYEKEERGRGNFPDRFSARQFPNYSSELNVNALLLGDSALYLCASSGTDMNTEAFFGQGTRLTVV.

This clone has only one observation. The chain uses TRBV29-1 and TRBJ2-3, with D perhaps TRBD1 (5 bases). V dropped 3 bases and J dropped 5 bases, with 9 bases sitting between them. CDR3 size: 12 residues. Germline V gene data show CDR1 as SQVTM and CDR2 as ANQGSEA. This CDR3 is CSVDGAGDTQYF. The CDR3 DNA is TGCAGCGTTGATGGGGCCGGAGATACGCAGTATTTT.

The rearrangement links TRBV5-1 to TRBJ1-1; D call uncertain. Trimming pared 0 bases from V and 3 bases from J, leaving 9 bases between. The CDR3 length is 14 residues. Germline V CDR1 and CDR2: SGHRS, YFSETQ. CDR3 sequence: CASSLGSGYTEAFF. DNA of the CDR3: TGCGCCAGCAGCTTGGGTTCGGGGTACACTGAAGCTTTCTTT.

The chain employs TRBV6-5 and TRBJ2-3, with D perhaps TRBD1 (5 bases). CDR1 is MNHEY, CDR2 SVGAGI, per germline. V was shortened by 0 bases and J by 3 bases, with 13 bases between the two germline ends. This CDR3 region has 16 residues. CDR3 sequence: CASSYSGHLRTDTQYF. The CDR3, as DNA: TGTGCCAGCAGTTACTCGGGGCACCTAAGAACAGATACGCAGTATTTT.

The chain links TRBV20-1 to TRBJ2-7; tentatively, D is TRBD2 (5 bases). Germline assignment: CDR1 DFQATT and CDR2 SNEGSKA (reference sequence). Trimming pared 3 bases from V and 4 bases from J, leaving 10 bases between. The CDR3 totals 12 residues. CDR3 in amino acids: CSASIGSYEQYF. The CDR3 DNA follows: TGCAGTGCTAGTATTGGGAGTTACGAGCAGTACTTC.

This CDR3 reads CASSRGLAGDSEQFF. The CDR3 DNA follows: TGTGCCAGCAGCCGTGGACTAGCGGGGGACAGTGAGCAGTTCTTC. The rearrangement links TRBV7-3 to TRBJ2-1; 13 nucleotides match TRBD2. The CDR3 consists of 15 residues. V shed 5 bases, J shed 9 bases, and the junction held 7 bases outside the gene matches. Germline lookup yields CDR1 SGHTA and CDR2 FQGTGA.

The CDR3 protein is CASSLNNLYTEAFF. CDR3 nucleotides: TGTGCCAGCAGCTTAAACAATCTGTACACTGAAGCTTTCTTT. The chain combines TRBV5-6 with TRBJ1-1; no clear D gene. CDR3 length: 14 amino acids. Germline V gene lookup returns CDR1 SGHDT and CDR2 YYEEEE. Deletions cut 2 bases from V and 3 bases from J, with 11 bases between.

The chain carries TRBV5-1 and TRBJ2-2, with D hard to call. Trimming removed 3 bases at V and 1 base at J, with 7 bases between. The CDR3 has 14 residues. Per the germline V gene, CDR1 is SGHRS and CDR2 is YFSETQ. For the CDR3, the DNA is TGCGCCAGCAGCTCGGACGGGAACACCGGGGAGCTGTTTTTT. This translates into CASSSDGNTGELFF. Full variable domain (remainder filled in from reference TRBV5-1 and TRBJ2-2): KAGVTQTPRYLIKTRGQQVTLSCSPISGHRSVSWYQQTPGQGLQFLFEYFSETQRNKGNFPGRFSGRQFSNSRSEMNVSTLELGDSALYLCASSSDGNTGELFFGEGSRLTVL.

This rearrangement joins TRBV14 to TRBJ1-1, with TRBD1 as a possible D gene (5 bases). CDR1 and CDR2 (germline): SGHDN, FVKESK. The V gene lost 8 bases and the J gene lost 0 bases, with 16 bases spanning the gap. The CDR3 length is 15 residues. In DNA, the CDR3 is TGTGCCAGCCGCGCCTATGGGACGGTGAACACTGAAGCTTTCTTT. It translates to CASRAYGTVNTEAFF.

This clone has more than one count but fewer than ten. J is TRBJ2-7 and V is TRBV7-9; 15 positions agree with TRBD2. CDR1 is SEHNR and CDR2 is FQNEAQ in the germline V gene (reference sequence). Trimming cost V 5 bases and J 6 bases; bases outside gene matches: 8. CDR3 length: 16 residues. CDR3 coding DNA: TGTGCCAGCAGCCCCCGGACTAGCGGGGGGGGCCGCGAGCAGTACTTC. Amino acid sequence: CASSPRTSGGGREQYF.

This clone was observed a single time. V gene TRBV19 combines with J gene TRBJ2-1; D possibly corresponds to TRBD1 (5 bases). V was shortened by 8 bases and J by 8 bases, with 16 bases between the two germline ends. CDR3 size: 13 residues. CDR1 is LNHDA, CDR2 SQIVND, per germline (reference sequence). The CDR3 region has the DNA TGTGCCAGTCTCTCGCAGGGTTGGGATGAGCAGTTCTTC. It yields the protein CASLSQGWDEQFF. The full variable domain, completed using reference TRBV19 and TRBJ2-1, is DGGITQSPKYLFRKEGQNVTLSCEQNLNHDAMYWYRQDPGQGLRLIYYSQIVNDFQKGDIAEGYSVSREKKESFPLTVTSAQKNPTAFYLCASLSQGWDEQFFGPGTRLTVL.

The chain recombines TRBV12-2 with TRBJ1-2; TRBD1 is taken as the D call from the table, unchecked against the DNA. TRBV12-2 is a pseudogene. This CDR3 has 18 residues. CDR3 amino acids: CASRLKVSRQPVNYGYTF. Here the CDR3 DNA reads TGTGCAAGTCGCTTAAAAGTCTCCCGACAGCCGGTAAACTATGGCTACACCTTC.

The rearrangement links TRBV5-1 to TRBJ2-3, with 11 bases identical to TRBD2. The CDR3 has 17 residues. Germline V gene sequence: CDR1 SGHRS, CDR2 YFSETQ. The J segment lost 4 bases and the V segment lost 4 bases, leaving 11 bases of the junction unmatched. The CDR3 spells CASSPGASGGYADTQYF. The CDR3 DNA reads TGCGCCAGCAGCCCTGGGGCTAGCGGGGGGTACGCAGATACGCAGTATTTT. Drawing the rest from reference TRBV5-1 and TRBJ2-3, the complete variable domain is KAGVTQTPRYLIKTRGQQVTLSCSPISGHRSVSWYQQTPGQGLQFLFEYFSETQRNKGNFPGRFSGRQFSNSRSEMNVSTLELGDSALYLCASSPGASGGYADTQYFGPGTRLTVL.

The CDR3 loop reads CASSKAPEQPQHF. CDR3 nucleotides: TGTGCCAGCTCAAAGGCCCCGGAACAGCCCCAGCATTTT. The chain combines TRBV18 with TRBJ1-5; no firm D call. This CDR3 contains 13 residues. CDR1 and CDR2 (germline): KGHSH, LQKENI. V lost 5 bases and J 7 bases, leaving 12 bases between the germline ends.